A selection of T cell receptor beta chains follows, all from one sample in a study of blood T cell repertoires in COVID-19. Libraries were prepared by immunoSEQ multiplex PCR; TCRdb keeps only in-frame clonotypes and omits some of them. Of approximately 410,000 clones detected, 75% to 90% appear once; the ten largest clones hold approximately 1.5%. Input material: peripheral blood. All receptors come from a woman in her 30s with active or convalescent COVID-19. Both conserved end residues are part of each CDR3. D genes are given only for firm matches. The size of a clone is reported for some rows only, either as once, few or many, or as a class for expanded clones.

clone_size,v_call,j_call,d_call,cdr3_aa,cdr3_nt
many,TRBV2,TRBJ1-6,TRBD1,CASSPVGQAGNSPLHF,TGTGCCAGCAGTCCCGTAGGACAGGCTGGAAATTCACCCCTCCACTTT
-,TRBV5-4,TRBJ1-1,-,CASSWGGVAGEAFF,TGTGCCAGCAGCTGGGGAGGCGTGGCGGGAGAAGCTTTCTTT
-,TRBV7-9,TRBJ2-1,TRBD1,CASSLDPGQGTEQFF,TGTGCCAGCAGCTTGGATCCGGGACAGGGGACTGAGCAGTTCTTC
once,TRBV19,TRBJ2-1,TRBD2,CASTHLPRGSYNEQFF,TGTGCCAGTACCCACCTTCCGCGGGGGTCCTACAATGAGCAGTTCTTC
-,TRBV5-4,TRBJ2-3,TRBD2,CASSLTGGPSDTQYF,TGTGCCAGCAGCTTAACGGGGGGGCCTTCAGATACGCAGTATTTT
-,TRBV10-2,TRBJ2-3,-,CASSKGVTTDTQYF,TGCGCCAGCAGTAAAGGGGTGACCACAGATACGCAGTATTTT
-,TRBV12-3/TRBV12-4,TRBJ1-2,-,CASTRVGDYGYTF,TGTGCCAGCACACGGGTGGGAGACTATGGCTACACCTTC
-,TRBV6-5,TRBJ1-1,-,CASSFAEGSEAFF,TGTGCCAGCAGTTTCGCTGAGGGTAGTGAAGCTTTCTTT
-,TRBV7-8,TRBJ1-4,-,CASSAYRVPREKLFF,TGTGCCAGCAGCGCTTACCGGGTCCCACGGGAAAAACTGTTTTTT
-,TRBV12-3/TRBV12-4,TRBJ2-5,-,CASSFAGETQYF,TGTGCCAGCAGTTTCGCGGGAGAGACCCAGTACTTC
-,TRBV5-8,TRBJ2-2,TRBD1,CASRPDRVPGELFF,TGTGCCAGCAGACCCGACAGGGTCCCCGGGGAGCTGTTTTTT
-,TRBV4-2,TRBJ1-1,-,CASSQLKAGNTEAFF,TGTGCCAGCAGCCAACTAAAGGCAGGGAACACTGAAGCTTTCTTT
-,TRBV7-9,TRBJ2-7,-,CASSLSRGSEQYF,TGTGCCAGCAGCTTATCGAGGGGGAGCGAGCAGTACTTC
-,TRBV19,TRBJ1-2,TRBD1,CASSADRGERGFGYTF,TGTGCCAGTAGTGCAGACAGGGGAGAACGGGGATTTGGCTACACCTTC
-,TRBV9,TRBJ2-1,TRBD2,CASRVAGLLSDNEQFF,TGTGCCAGCAGAGTAGCGGGACTCCTTTCCGACAATGAGCAGTTCTTC
-,TRBV5-1,TRBJ2-3,TRBD2,CASSLSGESTDTQYF,TGCGCCAGCAGCCTAAGCGGGGAAAGCACAGATACGCAGTATTTT
-,TRBV10-3,TRBJ2-7,TRBD2,CATMIAGSYEQYF,TGTGCCACCATGATAGCGGGGAGCTACGAGCAGTACTTC
few,TRBV2,TRBJ1-3,TRBD1,CASSPDRGPGNTIYF,TGTGCCAGCAGTCCTGACAGGGGCCCGGGAAACACCATATATTTT
-,TRBV20-1,TRBJ1-2,-,CSARDSQTYTF,TGCAGTGCTAGAGATAGCCAGACCTACACCTTC
-,TRBV28,TRBJ2-6,-,CASSFAGSSGANVLTF,TGTGCCAGCAGTTTTGCGGGGAGCTCTGGGGCCAACGTCCTGACTTTC
few,TRBV10-1,TRBJ1-2,TRBD1,CASSSGQGAYYGYTF,TGCGCCAGCAGCTCCGGACAGGGGGCATACTATGGCTACACCTTC
-,TRBV10-3,TRBJ1-1,-,CAIREGGTEAFF,TGTGCCATCAGAGAGGGAGGCACTGAAGCTTTCTTT
-,TRBV4-1,TRBJ1-1,TRBD1,CASSRETRTGGTEAFF,TGCGCCAGCAGCCGTGAGACGAGGACAGGGGGCACTGAAGCTTTCTTT
-,TRBV5-1,TRBJ1-4,TRBD1,CASSFGTGGFSEKLFF,TGCGCCAGCAGCTTCGGGACAGGGGGCTTTAGTGAAAAACTGTTTTTT
once,TRBV20-1,TRBJ1-2,-,CSASLQGGGYTF,TGCAGTGCTAGTCTTCAGGGAGGTGGCTACACCTTC
-,TRBV5-6,TRBJ2-1,TRBD2,CASSLTAGGNNEQFF,TGTGCCAGCAGCCTGACAGCGGGAGGGAATAATGAGCAGTTCTTC
-,TRBV2,TRBJ2-2,TRBD1,CASGQGAGELFF,TGTGCCAGCGGACAGGGAGCAGGGGAGCTGTTTTTT
-,TRBV18,TRBJ2-7,TRBD2,CASSPPRGGAGAYEQYF,TGTGCCAGCTCACCCCCGCGGGGCGGAGCGGGGGCCTACGAGCAGTACTTC
-,TRBV27,TRBJ2-7,-,CASTHQAGYEQYF,TGTGCCAGCACCCACCAAGCAGGTTACGAGCAGTACTTC
-,TRBV6-4,TRBJ2-3,TRBD2,CASSWRGRGTDTQYF,TGTGCCAGCAGCTGGCGGGGGAGGGGCACAGATACGCAGTATTTT
-,TRBV5-1,TRBJ2-3,-,CASSPLGSGDTQYF,TGCGCCAGCAGTCCATTGGGCTCCGGTGATACGCAGTATTTT
-,TRBV3-1/TRBV3-2,TRBJ2-1,-,CASRQFPQGGYNEQFF,TGTGCCAGCAGACAATTTCCGCAGGGTGGGTACAATGAGCAGTTCTTC
-,TRBV5-4,TRBJ1-3,-,CASSHVDRTPSGNTIYF,TGTGCCAGCAGCCATGTGGACAGAACTCCCTCTGGAAACACCATATATTTT
-,TRBV19,TRBJ2-7,-,CASSIGGSTYEQYF,TGTGCCAGTAGTATAGGAGGCTCAACCTACGAGCAGTACTTC
-,TRBV9,TRBJ1-3,-,CASSPAISGNTIYF,TGTGCCAGCAGTCCCGCTATCTCTGGAAACACCATATATTTT
-,TRBV10-3,TRBJ1-2,TRBD1,CAITPGQGAFGYTF,TGTGCCATCACCCCAGGACAGGGGGCGTTTGGCTACACCTTC
-,TRBV4-1,TRBJ2-3,TRBD2,CASSQIAGSRDTQYF,TGCGCCAGCAGTCAAATAGCGGGGTCGAGAGATACGCAGTATTTT
-,TRBV7-2,TRBJ1-3,-,CASSLDSGLSRNTIYF,TGTGCCAGCAGCTTAGACTCGGGGTTGTCTAGAAACACCATATATTTT
few,TRBV6-5,TRBJ1-5,TRBD1,CASSYDGAGGQPQHF,TGTGCCAGCAGTTATGACGGGGCAGGGGGACAGCCCCAGCATTTT
-,TRBV6-5,TRBJ1-6,TRBD1,CATRLQGDSPLHF,TGTGCCACGCGGCTACAGGGGGATTCACCCCTCCACTTT
-,TRBV18,TRBJ1-5,-,CASSPPMGHGSNQPQHF,TGTGCCAGCTCACCACCTATGGGACACGGAAGCAATCAGCCCCAGCATTTT
-,TRBV7-8,TRBJ2-5,TRBD2,CASSSGLYQETQYF,TGTGCCAGCAGCTCGGGACTATACCAAGAGACCCAGTACTTC
few,TRBV14,TRBJ2-7,-,CASSHSSYEQYF,TGTGCCAGCAGCCACAGCTCCTACGAGCAGTACTTC
-,TRBV5-1,TRBJ1-5,-,CASSAKEPGTADQPQHF,TGCGCCAGCAGCGCAAAAGAGCCCGGGACTGCTGATCAGCCCCAGCATTTT
-,TRBV5-4,TRBJ1-2,-,CASTEGGAGYTF,TGTGCCAGCACCGAAGGGGGGGCTGGCTACACCTTC
once,TRBV2,TRBJ2-7,-,CASKSYEQYF,TGTGCCAGCAAATCGTACGAGCAGTACTTC
-,TRBV28,TRBJ2-7,-,CASSSPKGVSSYEQYF,TGTGCCAGCAGTTCTCCCAAGGGGGTTAGCTCCTACGAGCAGTACTTC
-,TRBV4-1,TRBJ2-7,-,CASSLTTGTGYEQYF,TGCGCCAGCAGCCTAACGACAGGAACCGGGTACGAGCAGTACTTC
-,TRBV6-4,TRBJ2-1,-,CASSDSGGSSYNEQFF,TGTGCCAGCAGTGACTCTGGGGGGAGCTCCTACAATGAGCAGTTCTTC
-,TRBV19,TRBJ1-2,-,CASRSQGYGYTF,TGTGCCAGTAGGTCACAGGGCTATGGCTACACCTTC
-,TRBV9,TRBJ1-6,TRBD1,CASSVQGAIGNSPLHF,TGTGCCAGCAGCGTTCAGGGGGCAATCGGTAATTCACCCCTCCACTTT
-,TRBV2,TRBJ1-1,TRBD1,CASSVGQGALNTEAFF,TGTGCCAGCAGTGTGGGGCAGGGGGCCCTAAACACTGAAGCTTTCTTT
-,TRBV6-5,TRBJ2-1,-,CASSYSNSAREQFF,TGTGCCAGCAGTTACTCGAATAGCGCGCGTGAGCAGTTCTTC
-,TRBV7-2,TRBJ2-1,TRBD2,CASSSRVAGGPYNEQFF,TGTGCCAGCAGCTCCCGGGTAGCGGGAGGGCCCTACAATGAGCAGTTCTTC
-,TRBV5-1,TRBJ1-3,-,CASSLAYGERGNTIYF,TGCGCCAGCAGCTTGGCCTATGGTGAGAGGGGGAACACCATATATTTT
-,TRBV5-5,TRBJ1-2,TRBD1,CASSKTGQVVDYGYTF,TGTGCCAGCAGCAAAACGGGACAGGTGGTTGATTATGGCTACACCTTC
-,TRBV2,TRBJ1-5,-,CASSDDSGLAPQHF,TGTGCCAGCAGCGATGACAGTGGCCTCGCGCCCCAGCATTTT